This T cell receptor beta chain was found in a study of cytomegalovirus exposure and HLA in healthy donors. The study's findings and limits: The classifier was said to identify cytomegalovirus status with high specificity and sensitivity. Available immune exposure information was restricted to CMV serostatus only.

On this clone: Its antigen remains unidentified.

The CDR3 length is 14 residues. Germline V lookup: CDR1 SGDLS, CDR2 YYNGEE. V lost 4 bases to trimming and J lost 4 bases; unmatched junction nucleotides: 5. PCR used 60 Vbeta primers and 13 Jbeta primers. As originally analysed: About 9.9 million shared chains were among some 75 million unique TCR beta chains counted in a later analysis. Libraries were prepared by immunoSEQ multiplex PCR; TCRdb keeps only in-frame clonotypes and omits some of them. V and J calls and clone size follow that table, whereas D and trimming were derived from the DNA. The sample holds about 120,000 clones, roughly 70% seen once.

Sequenced material: PBMCs. This TCR was recovered from a man aged 25-45 years in good health and CMV-seronegative. The chain uses TRBV9 and TRBJ1-1; 9 bases agree with TRBD1. The CDR3 here is CASSPDRGITEAFF. The CDR3 nucleotides are TGTGCCAGCAGCCCAGACAGGGGGATCACTGAAGCTTTCTTT.